This T cell receptor beta chain was sequenced in a study of T cells after yellow fever vaccination. Study information: Libraries from low-cell-number fractions were prepared with the SMART-Seq v4 Ultra Low Input RNA kit.

TCRdb passed the 5' RACE reads through MiXCR, listing each CDR3 protein once. The table lists 300,000 to 400,000 distinct CDR3 sequences, around 12% of them singletons. Findings and limits, study-wide: Most clones from primary vaccination resurfaced after the booster (around 97% CD4, 88% CD8).

Germline lookup yields CDR1 MNHNS and CDR2 SASEGT. V lost 7 bases and J lost 10; bases outside the gene matches: 8. The CDR3 has 14 residues. This clonotype was counted only a few times. Antigen: not known. The receptor comes from a young man who received the YFV17D yellow fever vaccine. Sequenced material: CD4+ T cells sorted from PBMCs, taken 15 days after the yellow fever booster vaccination. The genes are TRBV6-1 and TRBJ1-6; 9 bases map to TRBD1. In DNA form, the CDR3 reads TGTGCCAGCACGTTCGGACAGGGGTACTCACCCCTCCACTTT. Its translation: CASTFGQGYSPLHF.